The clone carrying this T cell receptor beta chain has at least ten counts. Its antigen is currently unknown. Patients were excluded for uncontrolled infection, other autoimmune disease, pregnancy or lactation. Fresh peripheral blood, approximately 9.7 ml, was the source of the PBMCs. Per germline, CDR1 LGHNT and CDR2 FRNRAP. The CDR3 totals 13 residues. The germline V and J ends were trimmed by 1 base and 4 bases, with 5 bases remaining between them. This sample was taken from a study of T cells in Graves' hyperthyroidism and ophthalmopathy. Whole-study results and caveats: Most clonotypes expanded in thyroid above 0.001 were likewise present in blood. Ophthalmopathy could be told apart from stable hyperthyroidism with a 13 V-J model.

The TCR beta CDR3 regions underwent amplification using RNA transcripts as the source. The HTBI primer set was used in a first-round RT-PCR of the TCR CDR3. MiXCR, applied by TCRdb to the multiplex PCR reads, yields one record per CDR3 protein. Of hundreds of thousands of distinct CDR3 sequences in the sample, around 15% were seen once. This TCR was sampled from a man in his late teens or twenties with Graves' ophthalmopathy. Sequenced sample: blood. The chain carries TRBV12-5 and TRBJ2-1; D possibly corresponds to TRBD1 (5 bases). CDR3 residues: CASGLGQYNEQFF. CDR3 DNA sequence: TGTGCTAGTGGTTTGGGACAGTACAATGAGCAGTTCTTC.